The clone carrying this T cell receptor (beta chain) turned up a few times. This entry is derived from a study of blood T cells in healthy people across ages. V shed 7 bases and J shed 3 bases, with 9 bases lying between them. Looked up from germline, CDR1 is SQVTM and CDR2 is ANQGSEA. The CDR3 runs to 11 residues. Together with a sample-barcoded 5' primer, a J-beta primer mix was included in a second PCR lasting 7 to 11 cycles. TCRdb recomputed calls from the 5' RACE reads with MiXCR, one row per CDR3 protein. The sample has around 2 million distinct CDR3 sequences, roughly two fifths seen once. The receptor was derived from a human donor in good health. What was sequenced was blood. V usage is TRBV29-1 and J usage is TRBJ1-2, with no clear D. The CDR3 loop reads CSADKDYGYTF. The CDR3 DNA sequence: TGCAGCGCTGATAAGGACTATGGCTACACCTTC.